This T cell receptor beta chain was sequenced for a study of blood T cell repertoires in COVID-19 (dated by TCRdb to the early 2020s). Concerning the study at large: Samples from collaborators originated in the United States, Italy and Spain and spanned both the acute and convalescent phases of COVID-19. The prospective study material was composed of cDNA or gDNA derived from T cells, B-cell-depleted T cells, or PBMCs. The dataset comprised deeply sampled blood TCRbeta repertoires from subjects exposed to, actively infected with, or recovered from COVID-19. The repertoires were made available in a free public database intended to serve as a resource for research on the immune response to SARS-CoV-2. Samples came from the ongoing ImmuneRACE study (first 160 participants) plus 1,254 subjects from 6 global collaborators. Nearly every sample came with metadata listing a de-identified subject ID, COVID-19 status, age in years and sex. Where HLA class I and class II types were available, the types were taken from metadata supplied by the sample provider, not from assay-based typing. The research as a whole found: How much clinical and demographic metadata was included differed by source and by participant, and the metadata was provided uncurated.

One collaborating source in Seattle enrolled patients during active infection and followed them longitudinally through the course of disease. Collaborating institutions collected whole blood in K2EDTA tubes following their own protocols. Collaborator samples were shipped for TCRbeta analysis as frozen whole blood, isolated PBMCs, or DNA extracted from either sample type. At the junction V is shortened by 2 bases and J by 4 bases, with 12 bases in between. CDR1 LNHDA and CDR2 SQIVND are derived from the germline V gene (reference sequence). The CDR3 holds 14 amino acids from the cysteine to the phenylalanine. The kept DNA is CDR3 alone, 42 bases in frame from the first base. The immunoSEQ Assay, a bias-controlled multiplex PCR, was used to amplify TCRbeta CDR3 regions from genomic DNA. Under the source paper's analysis protocol: Within the assay, amplification of reference gene primers was used to estimate how many nucleated cells each sample contained. To quantify the absolute abundance of each unique TCRbeta CDR3 rearrangement, sequence reads were collapsed and filtered. For each sample, productive Simpson clonality was calculated as the square root of Simpson's diversity index across productive rearrangements. TCRdb took this table from immuneACCESS and kept in-frame rearrangements with V and J called. Such tables lack part of the clones; where checked against another copy, unresolved V genes explain under half of the gap, and the rest is unexplained. V, J and clone size are taken as reported in that table, and D and trimming were inferred from the DNA itself. A total of about 56,000 clones appear in this sample, 89% of them only once. The ten largest make up roughly 43% of the sample.

About this clone: It has no known antigen specificity. The sample holds no much larger clone one base away, and base qualities are not on file.

This TCR was sampled from a woman aged 55 to 70 with COVID-19, enrolled during active disease. The V and J genes are TRBV19 and TRBJ2-7; TRBD2 could be the D gene, as 5 bases match. Sequencing was done on a sample of peripheral blood. The sequenced DNA is TGTGCCAGTAGTATAAATGGGAGAGAATACGAGCAGTACTTC. Its amino acids are CASSINGREYEQYF. Beyond the CDR3, the reference TRBV19 and TRBJ2-7 genes provide the residues; the full variable domain reads: DGGITQSPKYLFRKEGQNVTLSCEQNLNHDAMYWYRQDPGQGLRLIYYSQIVNDFQKGDIAEGYSVSREKKESFPLTVTSAQKNPTAFYLCASSINGREYEQYFGPGTRLTVT.